This section outlines one T cell receptor beta chain sequence together with its context. Data came from immunoSEQ multiplex PCR; TCRdb stores just in-frame clones and leaves some out. Of tens of thousands of clones detected, 93% appear once; the ten largest clones hold less than 0.3%. This entry belongs to a study of technical replicates of blood from a handful of donors. This CDR3 spans 14 amino acids. Germline V gives CDR1 SGHRS, CDR2 YFSETQ. Trimming left V 5 bases short and J 3 bases short, with 12 bases between. Sequenced sample: T cells isolated from PBMCs. The genes are TRBV5-1 and TRBJ2-1; the D gene is possibly TRBD2 (7 bases). This sequence originates from a human donor in good health. The CDR3 loop reads CASRTAGHYNEQFF. DNA of the CDR3: TGCGCCAGCAGAACAGCGGGACACTACAATGAGCAGTTCTTC.